This T cell receptor (beta chain) was identified in a study of blood T cell repertoires in COVID-19. Authors' processing steps: Amplifying reference gene primers gave estimates of nucleated cell counts. TCRdb's copy holds only in-frame clones and misses some; the assay was immunoSEQ multiplex PCR. Clone size and the V and J calls come from that table; the DNA yielded D and trimming. Of roughly 230,000 clones in the sample, about 80% were seen once. This clone was detected a few times. CDR1 and CDR2 from the germline V gene are SGHKS and YYEKEE (reference sequence). This CDR3 comprises 17 residues. V was clipped by 0 bases and J by 4 bases, with 14 bases between them.

Sequencing was carried out using peripheral blood. The receptor comes from a man in his fifties or sixties with active or convalescent COVID-19. The V and J genes are TRBV5-5 and TRBJ2-6; D might be TRBD1 (6 bases). CDR3 DNA sequence: TGTGCCAGCAGCTTGGCCGTGGGGGCTAAGGGGGCCAACGTCCTGACTTTC. Translation: CASSLAVGAKGANVLTF.